This T cell receptor beta chain was identified during a study of control samples from healthy donors and cancer patients. Trimming took 5 bases from V and 6 from J; bases not matched to a gene: 8. CDR3 length: 14 amino acids. Germline CDR1 is LGHNT and CDR2 is FRNRAP. Here immunoSEQ multiplex PCR was the method, and the copy in TCRdb shows in-frame clones only, minus some. The sample lists tens of thousands of clones, roughly 89% occurring once. Sequenced material: blood. The V gene is TRBV12-5, the J gene TRBJ1-1, with 8 bases fitting TRBD1. The TCR comes from a man aged 25 to 40 in good health. The CDR3: CASGRGQVRAEAFF. CDR3 bases: TGTGCTAGTGGTAGGGGACAGGTTCGAGCTGAAGCTTTCTTT.